The 23 T cell receptor beta chains below were found in one sample sequenced in a study of glioma-infiltrating T cells. The iRepertoire nested amplicon-rescue multiplex PCR amplified TCR alpha and beta CDR3s from RNA. TCRdb independently ran MiXCR on the multiplex PCR reads; one entry per CDR3 protein. The table lists approximately 90,000 distinct CDR3 sequences, 20% to 25% of them singletons. Material for sequencing was glioma tissue, nonneoplastic brain tissue, or PBMCs (not recorded which). The receptors were sampled from a human donor with low-grade glioma or glioblastoma, undergoing nonglioma brain surgery, or in good health (not recorded which).

A note on this clonotype: An end of the junction does not agree with germline; a read error may underlie this. J is TRBJ1-1 and V is TRBV29-1, with D hard to call. Germline V CDR1 and CDR2: SQVTM, ANQGSEA. This CDR3 is built from 10 residues. The CDR3: CSVYLTDAFF. DNA of the CDR3: TGCAGCGTGTACCTAACTGATGCTTTCTTT.

This clonotype has a count of ten or more. The genes are TRBV3-1 and TRBJ2-1; 8 nucleotides align to TRBD2. Germline CDR1 reads LGHDT; CDR2 reads YNNKEL (reference sequence). The CDR3 is made up of 16 amino acids. V lost 4 bases and J lost 7; bases outside the gene matches: 12. In nucleotides, the CDR3 is TGTGCCAGCAGCCCGAAACAAGCGGGAGCCAAGAATGAGCAGTTCTTC. Its translation: CASSPKQAGAKNEQFF.

This clonotype was seen at least ten times. The CDR3 region has the DNA TGCGCCAGCAGTCGTACAGGGACCTATGGCTACACCTTC. Amino acid sequence: CASSRTGTYGYTF. The chain couples TRBV10-1 to TRBJ1-2; D is possibly TRBD1 (6 bases). CDR1 is WNHNN and CDR2 is SYGVQD in the germline V gene (reference sequence). This CDR3 is 13 amino acids long. Trimming shortened V by 5 bases and J by 4 bases, and 11 bases separated the two germline ends.

This clonotype turned up a few times. The chain joins TRBV19 to TRBJ2-1; D tentatively fits TRBD1 or TRBD2 (5 bases each). The ends were cut back, 4 bases at V and 5 bases at J, with 12 bases in the middle. The germline CDR1 and CDR2 sequences are LNHDA and SQIVND (reference sequence). This CDR3 is built from 14 residues. The CDR3 region has the DNA TGTGCCAGTAGTAACCGGGACGGCCACAATGAGCAGTTCTTC. It is translated as CASSNRDGHNEQFF.

The sample holds many counts of this clonotype. The chain employs TRBV12-3 or TRBV12-4 and TRBJ2-3; 7 bases are a match to TRBD2. This CDR3 spans 15 amino acids. The V and J ends lost 3 bases and 2 bases, in that order; junction bases with no gene match: 5. The CDR3 protein is CASSFRLADTDTQYF. DNA of the CDR3: TGTGCCAGCAGTTTTAGGCTAGCGGACACAGATACGCAGTATTTT.

Concerning this clonotype: A much larger clonotype is one base distant, so this may be a read error. This sequence joins TRBV10-2 and TRBJ2-5; D not certain. This CDR3 has 15 residues. Germline-derived CDR1 and CDR2 are WSHSY and SAAADI. The DNA of the CDR3 is TGCGCCAGCAATGAGTCTCCTGTCGCCAGCCTAACCCAGTACTTC. Amino acid sequence: CASNESPVASLTQYF.

This chain joins TRBV29-1 and TRBJ1-4; possibly TRBD1 for D (6 bases). The V gene's germline CDR1 is SQVTM and CDR2 ANQGSEA. V lost 4 bases and J lost 10, with 22 bases in between. The CDR3 totals 15 residues. The CDR3 DNA is TGCAGCGTTGGAACCCAACAGGGCGGGAGTGGAAAACTGTTTTTT. This encodes CSVGTQQGGSGKLFF.

This clonotype was picked up many times. This may be a read error, as it is one base from a much larger clone. CDR3 sequence reads: CASSLSMNTEAFF. The CDR3 nucleotides are TGTGCCAGCAGTTTATCCATGAACACTGAAGCTTTCTTT. The V and J genes are TRBV12-3 or TRBV12-4 and TRBJ1-1; D gene unclear. V lost 2 bases and J 0 bases, leaving 4 bases between the germline ends. CDR3 length: 13 residues.

This clonotype was counted at least ten times. The genes are TRBV4-2 and TRBJ2-5; 7 bases align to TRBD2. Germline CDR1 and CDR2: LGHNA and YNFKEQ. The V and J ends lost 3 bases and 0 bases, in that order; junction bases with no gene match: 4. The CDR3 has 15 amino acids. CDR3 DNA: TGTGCCAGCAGCCAGGCTAGCGGTTACCAAGAGACCCAGTACTTC. Its translation: CASSQASGYQETQYF.

Ten or more counts support this clonotype. The chain combines TRBV20-1 with TRBJ2-7; D might be TRBD1 or TRBD2, each matching 5 bases. The CDR3 runs to 15 residues. Trimming took off 0 bases at V and 2 bases at J, with 14 bases between the two ends. The V gene's germline CDR1 is DFQATT and CDR2 SNEGSKA (reference sequence). The DNA of the CDR3 is TGCAGTGCTAGAGATTCGGCCCAGGGAGCCTACGAGCAGTACTTC. This translates into CSARDSAQGAYEQYF.

The sample holds many counts of this clonotype. The genes are TRBV12-3 or TRBV12-4 and TRBJ2-5, with D maybe TRBD2 (6 bases). Trimming shortened V by 2 bases and J by 2 bases, and 9 bases separated the two germline ends. The CDR3 contains 14 residues. The CDR3 spells CASSLLGRQETQYF. The CDR3 DNA reads as TGTGCCAGCAGTTTATTGGGGAGGCAAGAGACCCAGTACTTC.

The chain recombines TRBV10-3 with TRBJ2-7; 8 nucleotides line up with TRBD2. V shed 4 bases and J 5 bases; nucleotides not matched to a gene: 7. Germline V gene data show CDR1 as ENHRY and CDR2 as SYGVKD. CDR3 length: 14 residues. The CDR3 loop is CAISGRGARDEQYF. DNA for the CDR3: TGTGCCATCAGTGGGCGGGGGGCCAGGGACGAGCAGTACTTC.

Ten or more counts support this clonotype. The chain recombines TRBV6-1 with TRBJ2-7; D remains unclear. The CDR3 is 13 amino acids. V shed 6 bases and J shed 2 bases, with 11 bases lying between them. Looked up from germline, CDR1 is MNHNS and CDR2 is SASEGT. CDR3 amino acids: CASRQSGTYEQYF. CDR3 bases: TGTGCCAGCAGGCAATCTGGGACCTACGAGCAGTACTTC.

This chain connects TRBV18 to TRBJ2-7; 8 bases match TRBD1. CDR1 KGHSH and CDR2 LQKENI come from the germline V gene. This CDR3 comprises 14 residues. The V gene end was trimmed by 1 base and the J gene end by 4 bases; junction bases not matched to a gene: 3. CDR3 coding DNA: TGTGCCAGCTCACCACGACAGGGGAGATACGAGCAGTACTTC. Residues: CASSPRQGRYEQYF.

J is TRBJ1-1 and V is TRBV12-3 or TRBV12-4; possible D gene TRBD1, 5 bases. This CDR3 spans 13 amino acids. V was trimmed by 3 bases and J by 4 bases, leaving 9 bases between them. This CDR3 reads CASSFKGPTEAFF. CDR3 sequence (DNA): TGTGCCAGCAGTTTCAAGGGGCCCACTGAAGCTTTCTTT.

This clonotype occurred a few times. V usage is TRBV5-1 and J usage is TRBJ2-1, with TRBD1 matching 10 bases. With 0 bases clipped from V and 3 bases from J, the junction kept 3 bases outside the gene matches. Per the germline V gene, CDR1 is SGHRS and CDR2 is YFSETQ. The CDR3 spans 16 residues. The CDR3 DNA reads as TGCGCCAGCAGCTTGGCCGGGACAGGGGACTACAATGAGCAGTTCTTC. It specifies CASSLAGTGDYNEQFF.

This clonotype was observed many times. The chain carries TRBV12-3 or TRBV12-4 and TRBJ1-5, with a possible D match to TRBD1 (5 bases). CDR3 length equals 12 residues. Between the trimmed V and J ends, which lost 0 bases and 11 bases, there was a span of 8 bases. The CDR3 spells CASSLARGSQHF. Written as DNA, the CDR3 is TGTGCCAGCAGTTTAGCGAGGGGTTCCCAGCATTTT.

This clonotype appeared many times. The chain joins TRBV7-2 to TRBJ1-5, with D possibly TRBD1 on 5 matching bases. Trimming removed 1 base at V and 9 bases at J, with 19 bases between. This CDR3 region has 16 residues. The germline V gene encodes CDR1 SGHTA and CDR2 FQGNSA. CDR3 protein: CASSLVVSGAQRPQHF. The CDR3 DNA reads as TGTGCCAGCAGCTTAGTCGTCAGCGGGGCTCAGCGGCCCCAGCATTTT.

This clonotype was observed many times. The DNA of the CDR3 is TGTGCCAGCAGTTTAACCTCCTGGGGAAACACCATATATTTT. Translation gives CASSLTSWGNTIYF. The chain links TRBV12-3 or TRBV12-4 to TRBJ1-3; D not certain. V was trimmed by 2 bases and J by 4 bases, leaving 9 bases between them. CDR3 length: 14 amino acids.

On this clonotype itself: This may arise from a read error, as a much more abundant clone is one base away. The chain has TRBV6-8 and TRBJ2-2; TRBD2 aligns across 10 bases. V trimming: 4 bases; J trimming: 1 base; junction bases outside the gene matches: 6. CDR3 length: 17 amino acids. Germline values: CDR1 MNHGY, CDR2 SAAAGT. The CDR3 nucleotides read TGTGCCAGCAGTTTAGGGCTAGCGGGGGAGAACACCGGGGAGCTGTTTTTT. It specifies CASSLGLAGENTGELFF.

This clonotype was seen at least ten times. The CDR3 protein is CATGQGGQETQYF. As DNA, the CDR3 is TGTGCCACCGGACAGGGGGGCCAAGAGACCCAGTACTTC. The genes are TRBV24-1 and TRBJ2-5; 10 nucleotides line up with TRBD1. With V trimmed by 9 bases and J by 1 base, 1 base remained unmatched. The CDR3 consists of 13 residues. The germline gives CDR1 KGHDR, CDR2 SFDVKD.

There are many counts of this clonotype. This chain links TRBV15 with TRBJ2-5; 7 positions agree with TRBD2. Germline V CDR1 and CDR2: LNHNV, YYDKDF (reference sequence). This CDR3 has 14 residues. Trimming removed 1 base from V and 4 bases from J; junction bases left unmatched: 3. The chain's CDR3 is CATSRGGGVETQYF. CDR3 DNA: TGTGCCACCAGCAGAGGTGGGGGGGTAGAGACCCAGTACTTC.

The CDR3 DNA reads TGCGCCAGCAGGGGATCGGGAGAAAACAATGAGCAGTTCTTC. This sequence encodes CASRGSGENNEQFF. The chain employs TRBV5-1 and TRBJ2-1; a weak D match, TRBD2 (6 bases). The CDR3 has 14 amino acids. The germline CDR1 and CDR2 sequences are SGHRS and YFSETQ. Trimming removed 5 bases from V and 5 bases from J, with 14 bases in between.